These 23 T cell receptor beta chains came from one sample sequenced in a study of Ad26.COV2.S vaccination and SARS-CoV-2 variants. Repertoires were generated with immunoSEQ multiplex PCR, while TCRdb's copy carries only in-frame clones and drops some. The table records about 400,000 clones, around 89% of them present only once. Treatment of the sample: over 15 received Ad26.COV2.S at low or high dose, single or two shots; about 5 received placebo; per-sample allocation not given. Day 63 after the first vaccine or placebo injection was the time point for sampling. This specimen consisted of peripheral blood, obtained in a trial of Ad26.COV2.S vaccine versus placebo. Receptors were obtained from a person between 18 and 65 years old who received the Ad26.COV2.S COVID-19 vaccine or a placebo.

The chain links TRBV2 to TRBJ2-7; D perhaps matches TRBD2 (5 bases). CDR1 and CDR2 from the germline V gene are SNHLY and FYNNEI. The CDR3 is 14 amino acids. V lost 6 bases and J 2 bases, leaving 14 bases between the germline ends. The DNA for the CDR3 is TGTGCCAGCAGCCGGAGGACTGGCACCTACGAGCAGTACTTC. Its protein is CASSRRTGTYEQYF.

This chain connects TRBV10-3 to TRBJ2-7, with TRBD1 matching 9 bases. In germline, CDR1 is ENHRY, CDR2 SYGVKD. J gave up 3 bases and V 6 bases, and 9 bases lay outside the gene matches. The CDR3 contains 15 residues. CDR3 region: CAISVTGTGFYEQYF. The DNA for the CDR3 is TGTGCCATCAGCGTGACCGGGACAGGGTTCTACGAGCAGTACTTC.

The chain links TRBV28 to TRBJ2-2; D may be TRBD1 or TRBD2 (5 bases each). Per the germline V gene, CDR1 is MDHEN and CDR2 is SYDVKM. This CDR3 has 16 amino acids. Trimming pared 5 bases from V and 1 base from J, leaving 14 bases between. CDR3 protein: CASSPLGRRNTGELFF. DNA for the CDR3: TGTGCCAGCAGTCCCTTGGGACGGCGGAACACCGGGGAGCTGTTTTTT.

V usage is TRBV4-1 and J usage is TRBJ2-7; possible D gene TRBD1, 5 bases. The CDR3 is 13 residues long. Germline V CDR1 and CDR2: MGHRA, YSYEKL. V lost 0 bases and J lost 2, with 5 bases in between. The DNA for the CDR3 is TGCGCCAGCAGCCAAGAGGGGCCCTACGAGCAGTACTTC. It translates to CASSQEGPYEQYF.

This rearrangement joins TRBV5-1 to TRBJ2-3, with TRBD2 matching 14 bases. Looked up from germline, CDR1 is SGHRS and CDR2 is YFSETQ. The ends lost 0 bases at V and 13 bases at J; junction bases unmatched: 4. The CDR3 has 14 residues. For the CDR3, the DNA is TGCGCCAGCAGCTTGGAGACTAGCGGGGGGGCGAAGTATTTT. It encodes CASSLETSGGAKYF.

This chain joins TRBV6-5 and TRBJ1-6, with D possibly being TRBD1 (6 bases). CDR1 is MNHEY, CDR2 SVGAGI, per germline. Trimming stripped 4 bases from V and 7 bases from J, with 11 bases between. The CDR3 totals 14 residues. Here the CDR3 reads CASSLTDRNSPLHF. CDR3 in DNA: TGTGCCAGCAGTTTAACGGACAGAAATTCACCCCTCCACTTT.

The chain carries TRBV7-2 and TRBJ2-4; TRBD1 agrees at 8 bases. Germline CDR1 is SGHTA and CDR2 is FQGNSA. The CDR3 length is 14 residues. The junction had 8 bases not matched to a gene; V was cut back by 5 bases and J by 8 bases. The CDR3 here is CASSTRTGWDIQYF. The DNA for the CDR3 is TGTGCCAGCAGCACAAGGACAGGGTGGGACATTCAGTACTTC.

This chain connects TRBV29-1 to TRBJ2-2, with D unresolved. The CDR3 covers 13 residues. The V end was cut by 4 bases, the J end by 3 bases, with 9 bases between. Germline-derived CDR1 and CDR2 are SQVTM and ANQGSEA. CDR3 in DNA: TGCAGCGTTGTGCCAGACTACACCGGGGAGCTGTTTTTT. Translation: CSVVPDYTGELFF.

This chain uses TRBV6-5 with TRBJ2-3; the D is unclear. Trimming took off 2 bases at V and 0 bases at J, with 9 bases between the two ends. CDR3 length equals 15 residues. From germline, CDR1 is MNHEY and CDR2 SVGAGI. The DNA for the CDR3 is TGTGCCAGCAGTTACGGCGTAACTAGCACAGATACGCAGTATTTT. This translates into CASSYGVTSTDTQYF.

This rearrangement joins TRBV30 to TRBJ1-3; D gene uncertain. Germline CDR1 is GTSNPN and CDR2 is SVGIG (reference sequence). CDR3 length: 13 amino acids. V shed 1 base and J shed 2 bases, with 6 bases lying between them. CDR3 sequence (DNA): TGTGCCTGGAGTGCGCAGACTGGAAACACCATATATTTT. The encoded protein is CAWSAQTGNTIYF.

The CDR3 is CASSPRLADYTGELFF. The CDR3, as DNA: TGTGCCAGCAGCCCTAGACTAGCGGACTACACCGGGGAGCTGTTTTTT. The chain joins TRBV9 to TRBJ2-2; TRBD2 agrees at 9 bases. With V trimmed by 4 bases and J by 3 bases, 7 bases remained unmatched. Germline V gene data show CDR1 as SGDLS and CDR2 as YYNGEE. The CDR3 has 16 residues.

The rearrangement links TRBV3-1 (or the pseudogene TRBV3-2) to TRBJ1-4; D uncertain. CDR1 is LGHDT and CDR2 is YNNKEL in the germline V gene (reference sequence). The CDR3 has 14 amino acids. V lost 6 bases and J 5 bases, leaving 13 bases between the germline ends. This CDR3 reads CASSPVGRNEKLFF. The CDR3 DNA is TGTGCCAGCAGTCCCGTTGGGAGAAATGAAAAACTGTTTTTT.

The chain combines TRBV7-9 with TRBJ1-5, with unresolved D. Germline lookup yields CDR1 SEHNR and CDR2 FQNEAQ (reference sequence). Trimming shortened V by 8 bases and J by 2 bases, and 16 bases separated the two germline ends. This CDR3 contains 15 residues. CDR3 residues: CASGSGGYGNQPQHF. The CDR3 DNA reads TGTGCCAGCGGAAGTGGAGGGTATGGCAATCAGCCCCAGCATTTT.

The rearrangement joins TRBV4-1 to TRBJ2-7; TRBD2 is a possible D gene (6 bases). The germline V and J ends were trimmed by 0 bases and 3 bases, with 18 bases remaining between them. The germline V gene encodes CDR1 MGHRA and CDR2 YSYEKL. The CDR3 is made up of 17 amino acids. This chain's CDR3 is CASSQEESRGSLYEQYF. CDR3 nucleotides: TGCGCCAGCAGCCAAGAGGAGAGTCGGGGGTCTCTCTACGAGCAGTACTTC.

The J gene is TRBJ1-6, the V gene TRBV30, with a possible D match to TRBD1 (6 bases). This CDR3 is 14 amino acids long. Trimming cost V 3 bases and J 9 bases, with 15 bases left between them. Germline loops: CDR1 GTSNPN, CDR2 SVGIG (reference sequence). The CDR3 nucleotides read TGTGCCTGGAGGGGGGGGGCGAACGGTTCACCCCTCCACTTT. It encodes CAWRGGANGSPLHF. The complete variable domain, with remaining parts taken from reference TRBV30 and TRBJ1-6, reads SQTIHQWPATLVQPVGSPLSLECTVEGTSNPNLYWYRQAAGRGLQLLFYSVGIGQISSEVPQNLSASRPQDRQFILSSKKLLLSDSGFYLCAWRGGANGSPLHFGNGTRLTVT.

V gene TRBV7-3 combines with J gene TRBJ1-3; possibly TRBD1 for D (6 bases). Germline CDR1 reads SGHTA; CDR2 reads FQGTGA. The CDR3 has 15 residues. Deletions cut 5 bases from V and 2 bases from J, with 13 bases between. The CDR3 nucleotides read TGTGCCAGCAGCATCTCCGGGACACCTGGAAACACCATATATTTT. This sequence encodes CASSISGTPGNTIYF.

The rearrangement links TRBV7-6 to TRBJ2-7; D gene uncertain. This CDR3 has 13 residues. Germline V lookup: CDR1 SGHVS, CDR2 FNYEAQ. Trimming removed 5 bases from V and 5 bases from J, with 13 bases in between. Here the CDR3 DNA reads TGTGCCAGCAGCGCAGGCCCCGGAGACGAGCAGTACTTC. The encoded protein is CASSAGPGDEQYF. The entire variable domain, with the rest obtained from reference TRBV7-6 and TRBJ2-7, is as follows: GAGVSQSPRYKVTKRGQDVALRCDPISGHVSLYWYRQALGQGPEFLTYFNYEAQQDKSGLPNDRFSAERPEGSISTLTIQRTEQRDSAMYRCASSAGPGDEQYFGPGTRLTVT.

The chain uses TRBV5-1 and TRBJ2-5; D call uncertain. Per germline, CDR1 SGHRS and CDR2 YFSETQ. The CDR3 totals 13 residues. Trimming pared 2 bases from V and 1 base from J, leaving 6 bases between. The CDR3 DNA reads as TGCGCCAGCAGCTTTTCCAGCCAAGAGACCCAGTACTTC. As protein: CASSFSSQETQYF.

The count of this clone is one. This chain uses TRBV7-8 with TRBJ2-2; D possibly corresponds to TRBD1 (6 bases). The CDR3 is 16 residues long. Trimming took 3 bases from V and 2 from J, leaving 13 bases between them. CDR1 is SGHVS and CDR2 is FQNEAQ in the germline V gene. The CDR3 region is CASSLGRGENTGELFF. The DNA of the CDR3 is TGTGCCAGCAGCTTGGGCAGGGGCGAAAACACCGGGGAGCTGTTTTTT.

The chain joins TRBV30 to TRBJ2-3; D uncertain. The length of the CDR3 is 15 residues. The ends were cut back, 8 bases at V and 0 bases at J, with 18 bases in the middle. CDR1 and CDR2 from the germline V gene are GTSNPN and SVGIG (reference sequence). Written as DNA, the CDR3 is TGTGCCCAGACCACCGGCGGCCAAAGCACAGATACGCAGTATTTT. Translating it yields CAQTTGGQSTDTQYF. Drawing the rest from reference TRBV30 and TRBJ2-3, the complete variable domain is SQTIHQWPATLVQPVGSPLSLECTVEGTSNPNLYWYRQAAGRGLQLLFYSVGIGQISSEVPQNLSASRPQDRQFILSSKKLLLSDSGFYLCAQTTGGQSTDTQYFGPGTRLTVL.

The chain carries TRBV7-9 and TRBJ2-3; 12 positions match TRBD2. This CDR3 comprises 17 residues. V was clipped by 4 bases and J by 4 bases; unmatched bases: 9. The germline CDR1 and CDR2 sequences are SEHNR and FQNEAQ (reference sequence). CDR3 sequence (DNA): TGTGCCAGCAGCTCGGTACTAGCGGGGGGCATTGCAGATACGCAGTATTTT. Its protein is CASSSVLAGGIADTQYF.

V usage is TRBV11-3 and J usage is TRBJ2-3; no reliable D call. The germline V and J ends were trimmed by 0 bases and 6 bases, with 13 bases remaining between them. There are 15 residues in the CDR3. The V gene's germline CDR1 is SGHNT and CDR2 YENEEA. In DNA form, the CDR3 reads TGTGCCAGCAGCTTAGAAGGTGATAGGCCTGATACGCAGTATTTT. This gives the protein CASSLEGDRPDTQYF.

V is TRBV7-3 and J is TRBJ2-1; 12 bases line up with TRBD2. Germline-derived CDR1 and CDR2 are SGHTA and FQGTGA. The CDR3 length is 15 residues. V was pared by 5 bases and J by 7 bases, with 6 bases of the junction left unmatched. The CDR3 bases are TGTGCCAGCAGCCCCTGGACTAGCGGGGATAATGAGCAGTTCTTC. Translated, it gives CASSPWTSGDNEQFF.